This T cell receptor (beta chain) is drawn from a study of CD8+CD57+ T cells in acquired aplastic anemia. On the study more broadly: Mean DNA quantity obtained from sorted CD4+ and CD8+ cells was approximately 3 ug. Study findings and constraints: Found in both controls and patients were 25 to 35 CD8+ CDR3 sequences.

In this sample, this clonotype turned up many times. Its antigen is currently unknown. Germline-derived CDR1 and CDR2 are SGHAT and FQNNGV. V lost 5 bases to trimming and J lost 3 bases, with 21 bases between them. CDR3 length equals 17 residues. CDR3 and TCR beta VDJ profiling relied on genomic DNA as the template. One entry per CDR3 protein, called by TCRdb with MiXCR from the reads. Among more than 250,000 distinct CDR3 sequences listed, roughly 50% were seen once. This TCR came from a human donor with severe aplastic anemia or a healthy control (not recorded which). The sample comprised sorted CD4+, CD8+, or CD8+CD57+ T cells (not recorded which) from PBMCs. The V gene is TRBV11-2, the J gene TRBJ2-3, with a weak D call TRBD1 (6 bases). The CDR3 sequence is CASSPRKRWTETDTQYF. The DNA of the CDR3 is TGTGCCAGCAGCCCGCGTAAACGATGGACAGAAACAGATACGCAGTATTTT. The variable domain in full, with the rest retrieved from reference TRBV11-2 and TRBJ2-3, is EAGVAQSPRYKIIEKRQSVAFWCNPISGHATLYWYQQILGQGPKLLIQFQNNGVVDDSQLPKDRFSAERLKGVDSTLKIQPAKLEDSAVYLCASSPRKRWTETDTQYFGPGTRLTVL.